Listed below are T cell receptor beta chains from one sample, sequenced in a study of blood T cell repertoires in COVID-19. Produced via immunoSEQ multiplex PCR; TCRdb's table is partial and in-frame only. The sample yields some 240,000 clones, roughly 85% seen once. Sequencing input: PBMCs or T cells enriched from blood (not recorded which). These TCRs come from a woman in her 50s who had been exposed to COVID-19. Each CDR3 is given with its conserved first and last residue. The D gene is left open where the match is weak. The size of a clone is reported for some rows only, either as once, few or many, or as a class for expanded clones.

v_call: TRBV7-8
d_call: NA
clone_size: NA
j_call: TRBJ2-2
cdr3_nt: TGTGCCAGCAGCCTATCTCGGGGGGCGTCGCGCGCCGGGGAGCTGTTTTTT
cdr3_aa: CASSLSRGASRAGELFF

v_call: TRBV5-4
d_call: TRBD2
clone_size: NA
j_call: TRBJ2-2
cdr3_nt: TGTGCCAGCAGGGCAGGGAGGGCCGGGGAGCTGTTTTTT
cdr3_aa: CASRAGRAGELFF

v_call: TRBV5-5
d_call: NA
clone_size: NA
j_call: TRBJ2-7
cdr3_nt: TGTGCCAGCAGCTTGTCGACAGGCGAACCCTACGAGCAGTACTTC
cdr3_aa: CASSLSTGEPYEQYF

v_call: TRBV7-8
d_call: TRBD1
clone_size: NA
j_call: TRBJ1-5
cdr3_nt: TGTGCCAGCAGCCCGGACAGGGTGGGCAATCAGCCCCAGCATTTT
cdr3_aa: CASSPDRVGNQPQHF

v_call: TRBV4-1
d_call: NA
clone_size: NA
j_call: TRBJ1-2
cdr3_nt: TGCGCCAGCAGCCAAGCATCAGGGATAGGCTATGGCTACACCTTC
cdr3_aa: CASSQASGIGYGYTF

v_call: TRBV28
d_call: TRBD2
clone_size: NA
j_call: TRBJ2-1
cdr3_nt: TGTGCCAGCAGCCCTCAGACTAGCGGGGGGATCAATGAGCAGTTCTTC
cdr3_aa: CASSPQTSGGINEQFF

v_call: TRBV6-5
d_call: TRBD1
clone_size: NA
j_call: TRBJ2-1
cdr3_nt: TGTGCCAGCAGTTCTGACAGGGCCCCCAATGAGCAGTTCTTC
cdr3_aa: CASSSDRAPNEQFF

v_call: TRBV5-1
d_call: NA
clone_size: once
j_call: TRBJ2-7
cdr3_nt: TGCGCCAGCAGCTTGGGGGACAACTACGAGCAGTACTTC
cdr3_aa: CASSLGDNYEQYF

v_call: TRBV30
d_call: NA
clone_size: NA
j_call: TRBJ2-7
cdr3_nt: TGTGCCTGGTCGCGCGGGGTTTACGAGCAGTACTTC
cdr3_aa: CAWSRGVYEQYF

v_call: TRBV2
d_call: NA
clone_size: NA
j_call: TRBJ1-5
cdr3_nt: TGTGCCAGCAGTGAAGCGCGCGTGCAGCCCCAGCATTTT
cdr3_aa: CASSEARVQPQHF

v_call: TRBV10-1
d_call: NA
clone_size: NA
j_call: TRBJ1-2
cdr3_nt: TGCGCCAGCAGTAACGACAGGATCTATGGCTACACCTTC
cdr3_aa: CASSNDRIYGYTF

v_call: TRBV3-1/TRBV3-2
d_call: TRBD2
clone_size: NA
j_call: TRBJ2-3
cdr3_nt: TGTGCCAGCAGCCAAGAGTGGAGGCGGGGGGCAGGAGATACGCAGTATTTT
cdr3_aa: CASSQEWRRGAGDTQYF

v_call: TRBV11-2
d_call: TRBD1
clone_size: NA
j_call: TRBJ1-2
cdr3_nt: TGTGCCAGCAGCCTCCCAGGGGGGAATGGCTACACCTTC
cdr3_aa: CASSLPGGNGYTF

v_call: TRBV7-2
d_call: NA
clone_size: NA
j_call: TRBJ2-5
cdr3_nt: TGTGCCAGCAGCTTGTTCCCGAGGTACCAAGAGACCCAGTACTTC
cdr3_aa: CASSLFPRYQETQYF

v_call: TRBV11-2
d_call: NA
clone_size: NA
j_call: TRBJ2-2
cdr3_nt: TGTGCCAGCAGTCCCGACTATTATGCGAACACCGGGGAGCTGTTTTTT
cdr3_aa: CASSPDYYANTGELFF

v_call: TRBV9
d_call: TRBD1
clone_size: NA
j_call: TRBJ1-1
cdr3_nt: TGTGCCAGCAGCGCCGACAGGGGGCACACTGAAGCTTTCTTT
cdr3_aa: CASSADRGHTEAFF

v_call: TRBV7-6
d_call: NA
clone_size: NA
j_call: TRBJ2-7
cdr3_nt: TGTGCCAGCAGCCCTGGGACTGCCACCTACGAGCAGTACTTC
cdr3_aa: CASSPGTATYEQYF

v_call: TRBV15
d_call: NA
clone_size: NA
j_call: TRBJ2-2
cdr3_nt: TGTGCCACCAGCAGAGATCTCGTCCCTACCGGGGAGCTGTTTTTT
cdr3_aa: CATSRDLVPTGELFF

v_call: TRBV4-1
d_call: NA
clone_size: NA
j_call: TRBJ1-2
cdr3_nt: TGCGCCAGCAGCCTCCAGATGGGGGGGGCGCCTGGCTACACCTTC
cdr3_aa: CASSLQMGGAPGYTF

v_call: TRBV28
d_call: NA
clone_size: NA
j_call: TRBJ2-7
cdr3_nt: TGTGCCAGCAGTCAAACAGGGAACTACGAGCAGTACTTC
cdr3_aa: CASSQTGNYEQYF

v_call: TRBV5-5
d_call: NA
clone_size: NA
j_call: TRBJ1-2
cdr3_nt: TGTGCCAGCAGCGCCCTAGATTCTAACTATGGCTACACCTTC
cdr3_aa: CASSALDSNYGYTF

v_call: TRBV1
d_call: NA
clone_size: NA
j_call: TRBJ1-2
cdr3_nt: TGCACCAGCAGCACCTGGGACAGGCACAACTATGGCTACACCTTC
cdr3_aa: CTSSTWDRHNYGYTF

v_call: TRBV2
d_call: NA
clone_size: NA
j_call: TRBJ1-2
cdr3_nt: TGTGCCGGCGCGGGGGAGGCTAACTATGGCTACACCTTC
cdr3_aa: CAGAGEANYGYTF

v_call: TRBV7-2
d_call: TRBD2
clone_size: once
j_call: TRBJ2-5
cdr3_nt: TGTGCCAGCAGCTCCACGATGGGACTAGCGGGCCCAGGGACCCAGTACTTC
cdr3_aa: CASSSTMGLAGPGTQYF

v_call: TRBV28
d_call: NA
clone_size: NA
j_call: TRBJ2-5
cdr3_nt: TGTGCCAGCAGTCGGTCCGCAGAGACCCAGTACTTC
cdr3_aa: CASSRSAETQYF

v_call: TRBV9
d_call: NA
clone_size: NA
j_call: TRBJ2-2
cdr3_nt: TGTGCCAGCAGCCCACCGGCTAGCGTGATTCGGGGGGAGCTGTTTTTT
cdr3_aa: CASSPPASVIRGELFF

v_call: TRBV12-5
d_call: NA
clone_size: NA
j_call: TRBJ2-5
cdr3_nt: TGTGCTAGTGGTTTGGACCCCCGGGCCCAGTACTTC
cdr3_aa: CASGLDPRAQYF

v_call: TRBV5-5
d_call: NA
clone_size: NA
j_call: TRBJ1-5
cdr3_nt: TGTGCCAGCAGCACACACCCCCTGCGGTACGAAGGCAATCAGCCCCAGCATTTT
cdr3_aa: CASSTHPLRYEGNQPQHF

v_call: TRBV12-3/TRBV12-4
d_call: NA
clone_size: NA
j_call: TRBJ1-6
cdr3_nt: TGTGCCAGCCGAGGGGGTCTAAATTCACCCCTCCACTTT
cdr3_aa: CASRGGLNSPLHF